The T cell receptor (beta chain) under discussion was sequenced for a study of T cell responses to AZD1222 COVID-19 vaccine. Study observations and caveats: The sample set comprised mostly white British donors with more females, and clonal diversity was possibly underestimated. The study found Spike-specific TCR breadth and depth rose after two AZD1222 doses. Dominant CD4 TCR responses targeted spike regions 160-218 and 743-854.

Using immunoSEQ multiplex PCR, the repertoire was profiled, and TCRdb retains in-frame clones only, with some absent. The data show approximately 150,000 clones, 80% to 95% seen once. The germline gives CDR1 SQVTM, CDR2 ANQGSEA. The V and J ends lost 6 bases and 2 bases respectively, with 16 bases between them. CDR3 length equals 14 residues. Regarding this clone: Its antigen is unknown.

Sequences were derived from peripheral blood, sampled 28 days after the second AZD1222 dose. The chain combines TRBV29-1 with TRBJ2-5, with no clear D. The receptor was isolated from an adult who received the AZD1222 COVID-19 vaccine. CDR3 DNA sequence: TGCAGCGTGGTTACCTACGGATATCAAGAGACCCAGTACTTC. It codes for CSVVTYGYQETQYF.